Sequencing of this TCR beta chain was carried out in a study of Graves' ophthalmopathy and Graves' hyperthyroidism (dated by TCRdb to the late 2010s). For context, the study as a whole: Hyperthyroidism was defined as stable when no progression to ophthalmopathy occurred within 18 months of follow-up. In over five hyperthyroidism patients, T-cell repertoires of thyroid tissue and blood were compared. The independent validation cohort included 18 to 20 hyperthyroidism patients plus 17 patients who later progressed from hyperthyroidism to ophthalmopathy. In total, 135 blood samples were TCR-sequenced: 40 to 45 ophthalmopathy, around 75 hyperthyroidism and 17 hyperthyroidism-to-ophthalmopathy patients. The study used signatures of the TCR beta repertoire to tell Graves' ophthalmopathy apart from Graves' hyperthyroidism and to predict which patients would progress to ophthalmopathy. To explore V-J signatures that distinguish ophthalmopathy from hyperthyroidism, a discovery set of 100 patients was enrolled, made up of over 40 with ophthalmopathy and under 65 with stable hyperthyroidism. After sampling, hyperthyroidism patients received methimazole starting at 30 mg daily, and ophthalmopathy patients received high-dose intravenous methylprednisolone.

The investigation overall reported the following: No statistical method was used to set the sample size in advance, and the investigators knew which group each participant was assigned to. Most expanded thyroid clonotypes with frequency above 0.001 were also detected in blood, suggesting blood repertoires may reflect the thyroid immune response. In cross-validation, the 13-signature model distinguished ophthalmopathy from stable hyperthyroidism with 85% to 90% sensitivity and about 81% specificity, and in the test set the corresponding values were around 80% and 75%. In validation, the model predicted ophthalmopathy progression with 70.59% sensitivity and less than 80% specificity; more than ten predicted patients were CT-confirmed with GO in a median of roughly 6.8 months.

The V end loses 6 bases and the J end loses 0 bases, and a stretch of 11 bases separates them. The CDR3 runs 15 amino acids, cysteine and phenylalanine included. Only the CDR3 portion is preserved as DNA: 45 bases, with reading frame beginning at the first base. Looking up the germline V gene yields CDR1 KGHDR and CDR2 SFDVKD. Hyperthyroidism patients were newly diagnosed, were aged 18 to 65 years, and had a disease duration under 2 months. Patients with other autoimmune diseases, uncontrolled infections, pregnancy or lactation were excluded from the study. Clinical symptoms, serum thyroxine, TRAb, thyroid ultrasound and orbital computed tomography formed the basis of the diagnosis. Trizol reagent was used to extract the total RNA, and its quality was then checked on an Agilent 2100 Bioanalyzer. Comment on this clonotype: The clone's antigen remains unknown. It has no much larger one-base neighbor in the sample; base qualities were not kept.

TCR beta CDR3 regions were amplified from RNA transcripts for repertoire sequencing. A first-round RT-PCR used HTBI primers with the Qiagen OneStep RT-PCR kit, followed by a second-round multiplex PCR, size selection and purification. Libraries were sequenced paired-end with 100 bp reads on an Illumina HiSeq2000. The study's processing was this. Reads were processed with SOAPnuke, discarding reads with adapters, uncalled bases, mean Phred below 15, or no exact constant-primer or identifier match. COPE v1.2.5 was used to merge the high-quality paired reads. Each unique nucleotide sequence was defined as a clonotype, and clonotypes were aligned to IMGT TRB V, D and J references with MiTCR v1.1. Analysis was restricted to V-J combinations with a frequency above 0.0001, which covered about 99% of repertoires. For each V-J combination, a TCR clonal expansion and chaos score was defined as the ratio of F50 clonal expansion to chaos observed in the TCRdist matrix. Welch's t-statistics and random forest were used to reduce features to about a dozen V-J combinations, which were fed into a naive Bayes classifier. The similarity between thyroid and blood repertoires was quantified using the Morisita-Horn index. TCRdb itself trimmed the public reads at Q25 with fastp, ran MiXCR and retained productive beta chains. One record per CDR3 amino acid sequence lists the most common genes and DNA. The V and J calls reflect TCRdb's pipeline rather than the authors' work. This sample comprises some 1.1 million distinct CDR3 sequences, about two fifths of them detected only once. Jointly, the top ten make up 8.5% to 14% of the sample.

The clonotype originates from an adult man with Graves' hyperthyroidism. The chain is encoded by TRBV24-1 joined to TRBJ2-1, with no reliable assignment of the D segment. Sequenced input: peripheral blood or thyroid tissue (not recorded which). The CDR3 amino acid sequence is: CATSNSWRSYNEQFF. The DNA sequence is TGTGCCACCAGTAACTCGTGGCGCTCCTACAATGAGCAGTTCTTC.